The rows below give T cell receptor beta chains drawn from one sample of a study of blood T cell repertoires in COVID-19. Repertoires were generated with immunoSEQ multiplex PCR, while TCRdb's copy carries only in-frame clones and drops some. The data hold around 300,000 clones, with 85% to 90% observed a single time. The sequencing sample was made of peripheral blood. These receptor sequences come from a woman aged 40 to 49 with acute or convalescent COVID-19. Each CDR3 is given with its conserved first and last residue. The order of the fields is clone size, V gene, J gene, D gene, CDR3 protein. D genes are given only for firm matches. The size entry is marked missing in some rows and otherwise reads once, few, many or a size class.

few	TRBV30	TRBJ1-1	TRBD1	CACFPGQGPLDAFF
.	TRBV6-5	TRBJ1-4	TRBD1	CASVRGFTNEKLFF
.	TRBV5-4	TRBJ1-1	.	CASRPGQVNTEAFF
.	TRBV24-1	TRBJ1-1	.	CATSDPLWGGEAFF
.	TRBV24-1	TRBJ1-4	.	CATSEAGGEKLFF
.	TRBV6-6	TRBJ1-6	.	CASSQGLPYNSPLHF
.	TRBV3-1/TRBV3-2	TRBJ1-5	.	CASSGQGSEAANQPQHF
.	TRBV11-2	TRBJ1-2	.	CASSARPLIDGYTF
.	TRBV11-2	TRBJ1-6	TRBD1	CASSLDWVGQFSYNSPLHF
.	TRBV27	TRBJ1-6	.	CASSFSLNSPLHF
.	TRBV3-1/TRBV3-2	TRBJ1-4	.	CASSHHGQRIEKLFF
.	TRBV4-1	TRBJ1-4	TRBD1	CASSPDRRSNEKLFF
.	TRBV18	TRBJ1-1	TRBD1	CASSPRDRGAMNTEAFF
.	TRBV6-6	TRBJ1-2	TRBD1	CASSPGTGANYGYTF
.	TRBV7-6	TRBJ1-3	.	CASSSKPAGNTIYF
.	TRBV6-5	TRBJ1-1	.	CASSFYRAGAYTEAFF
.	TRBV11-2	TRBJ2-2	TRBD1	CASSLAPGWAGGSTGELFF
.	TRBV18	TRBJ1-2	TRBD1	CASSPRTGQNYGYTF
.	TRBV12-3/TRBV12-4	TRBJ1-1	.	CASSLTGLLGAFF
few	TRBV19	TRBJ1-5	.	CASRGSGGQPQHF
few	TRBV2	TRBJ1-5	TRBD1	CASRENRGSLRPQHF
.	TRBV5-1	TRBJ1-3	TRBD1	CASSSGQGYSGNTIYF
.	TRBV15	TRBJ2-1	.	CATSKEGFDEQFF
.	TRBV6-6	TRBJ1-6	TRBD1	CASSPGDSWGSPLHF
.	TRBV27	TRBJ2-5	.	CASRRREGHQETQYF
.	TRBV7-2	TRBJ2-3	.	CASSFFPDTQYF
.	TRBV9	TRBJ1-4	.	CASSPGWDTARGKLFF
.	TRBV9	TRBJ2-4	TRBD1	CASSPRTGGINIQYF
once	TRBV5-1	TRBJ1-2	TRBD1	CASSLDRGYGYTF